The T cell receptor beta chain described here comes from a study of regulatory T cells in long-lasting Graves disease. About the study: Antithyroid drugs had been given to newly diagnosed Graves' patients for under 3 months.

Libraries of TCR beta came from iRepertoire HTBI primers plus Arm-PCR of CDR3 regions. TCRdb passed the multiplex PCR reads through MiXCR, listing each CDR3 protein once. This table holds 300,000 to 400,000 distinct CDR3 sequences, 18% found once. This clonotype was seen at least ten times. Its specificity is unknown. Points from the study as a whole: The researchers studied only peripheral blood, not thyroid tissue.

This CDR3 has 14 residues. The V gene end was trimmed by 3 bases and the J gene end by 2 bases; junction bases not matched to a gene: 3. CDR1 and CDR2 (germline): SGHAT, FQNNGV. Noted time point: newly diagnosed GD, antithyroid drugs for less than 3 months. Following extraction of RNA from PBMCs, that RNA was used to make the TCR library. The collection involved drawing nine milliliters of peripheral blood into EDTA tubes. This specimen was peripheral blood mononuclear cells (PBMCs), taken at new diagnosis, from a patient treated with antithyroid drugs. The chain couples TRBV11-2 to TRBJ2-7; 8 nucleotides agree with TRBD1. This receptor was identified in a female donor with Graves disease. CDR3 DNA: TGTGCCAGCAGCTTCCGGGACAGGACCTACGAGCAGTACTTC. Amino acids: CASSFRDRTYEQYF.